This TCR beta chain was captured by sequencing in a study of T cells in Graves' hyperthyroidism and ophthalmopathy. What was amplified from RNA transcripts were TCR beta CDR3 regions. First-round RT-PCR with HTBI primers amplified the TCR CDR3 region. TCRdb called the multiplex PCR reads again in MiXCR, with one record for every CDR3 protein. This sample has approximately 360,000 distinct CDR3 sequences; 20% to 25% occur once, and the top ten carry around 79%. Germline V gene lookup returns CDR1 LGHDT and CDR2 YNNKEL (reference sequence). V dropped 3 bases and J dropped 1; count of bases not matched to a gene: 7. CDR3 length equals 16 residues.

V usage is TRBV3-1 and J usage is TRBJ2-7; 9 nucleotides align to TRBD1. Source material: blood. The receptor was derived from a man aged 50 or older with Graves' hyperthyroidism. As DNA, the CDR3 is TGTGCCAGCAGCCACCCTGGACAGGGGACATCCTACGAGCAGTACTTC. Amino acid sequence: CASSHPGQGTSYEQYF.